This TCR beta chain was identified in a study of OX40 agonist ivuxolimab in advanced cancers. Regarding this clone: Its antigen is unidentified.

Whole-study results and caveats: It was also the case that some nonresponders had low normalized T-cell clonal expansion.

Prior autoimmune disease or systemic immunosuppression barred patients. V gave up 0 bases and J gave up 12 bases, with 13 bases separating them. The CDR3 contains 13 residues. In germline, CDR1 is SGDLS, CDR2 YYNGEE. The table came from immunoSEQ multiplex PCR; TCRdb's copy has only in-frame clones and leaves some out. Here the sample spans some 69,000 clones, 70% to 90% being singletons. The chain uses TRBV9 and TRBJ2-1; D is perhaps TRBD2 (6 bases). This clonotype was obtained from an adult with an advanced solid tumor such as melanoma, head and neck, liver or kidney cancer. This material consisted of CD4+ or CD8+ T cells sorted from blood, taken in a trial of the OX40 agonist ivuxolimab. In DNA, the CDR3 is TGTGCCAGCAGCGTAGGGGACGGGACTCGGCAGTTCTTC. Encoded protein: CASSVGDGTRQFF.